The source of this TCR beta chain is a study of T cells after yellow fever vaccination. TCRdb analysed the 5' RACE reads with MiXCR anew, one entry per CDR3 protein. The table includes some 350,000 distinct CDR3 sequences, approximately 3.9% detected once. CDR1 MNHNY and CDR2 SVGAGI come from the germline V gene (reference sequence). This CDR3 region has 14 residues. The junction had 9 bases not matched to a gene; V was cut back by 11 bases and J by 2 bases. This chain links TRBV6-6 with TRBJ2-3; 8 bases align to TRBD2. This receptor was identified in a man aged 18-30 years who received the YFV17D yellow fever vaccine. The sequencing here drew on PBMCs, taken 5 days after the yellow fever booster vaccination. CDR3 protein: CAVQPSGSTDTQYF. CDR3 DNA sequence: TGTGCCGTCCAGCCTAGCGGGTCCACAGATACGCAGTATTTT.